This TCR beta chain is drawn from a study of OX40 agonist ivuxolimab in advanced cancers. The wider study: The dose of intravenous ivuxolimab that patients received every 2 weeks ranged from 0.01 to 10 mg/kg. Eligibility rules accepted prior anti-PD-1, anti-PD-L1 or anti-CTLA-4 therapy, and approximately 40% had some.

Autoimmune disease history or systemic immunosuppression was exclusionary. Overall study results and limits: Averaging showed that CD8+ T cells had more expanded clones than CD4+ did.

Profiled with immunoSEQ multiplex PCR; TCRdb holds only in-frame clones, not every one. This table holds about 53,000 clones, around nine tenths found once. The J segment lost 0 bases and the V segment lost 1 base, leaving 6 bases of the junction unmatched. Looked up from germline, CDR1 is LNHNV and CDR2 is YYDKDF (reference sequence). CDR3 size: 17 residues. Concerning this clone itself: The target antigen is unknown.

V is TRBV15 and J is TRBJ1-3, with TRBD1 identical over 7 bases. This specimen was CD4+ or CD8+ T cells sorted from blood, taken in a trial of the OX40 agonist ivuxolimab. This clonotype was obtained from an adult with an advanced solid tumor such as melanoma, head and neck, liver or kidney cancer. The CDR3 protein is CATSRGQGDISGNTIYF. CDR3 sequence (DNA): TGTGCCACCAGCAGAGGACAGGGAGATATCTCTGGAAACACCATATATTTT.